This T cell receptor beta chain is from a study of blood T cell repertoires in COVID-19. Study summary: From T cells, B-cell-depleted T cells, or PBMCs came the material, which was cDNA or gDNA.

The participants were between roughly 18 and 89 years old and came from some 23 US areas. Categorization into cohorts depended on clinical history that participants reported. The assay was immunoSEQ multiplex PCR, and TCRdb's table has in-frame clones only and misses some. The sample holds 200,000 to 250,000 clones, 80% to 90% seen once. Looked up from germline, CDR1 is SEHNR and CDR2 is FQNEAQ (reference sequence). The CDR3 extends over 17 amino acids. Trimming took 2 bases from V and 0 from J, leaving 13 bases between them. What was sequenced was PBMCs or T cells enriched from blood (not recorded which). The rearrangement links TRBV7-9 to TRBJ1-4; no definite D call. This receptor was taken from a woman aged 18-35 years in a cohort exposed to, infected with or recovered from COVID-19 (not recorded which). This CDR3 reads CASSLRVSSSTNEKLFF. The DNA of the CDR3 is TGTGCCAGCAGCTTACGGGTCAGTTCCTCAACTAATGAAAAACTGTTTTTT.